The rows below give T cell receptor beta chains drawn from one sample of a study of T cell responses to AZD1222 COVID-19 vaccine. Here immunoSEQ multiplex PCR was the method, and the copy in TCRdb shows in-frame clones only, minus some. The sample has roughly 150,000 clones; more than 75% are singletons. Sequenced material: peripheral blood, taken 28 days after the second AZD1222 dose. These receptors originate from an adult who received the AZD1222 COVID-19 vaccine. CDR3s include the opening cysteine and the closing phenylalanine or tryptophan. The order of the fields is clone size, V gene, J gene, D gene, CDR3 protein, CDR3 DNA. The D gene is left open where the match is weak. Clone size, where shown, is once, few, many, or a class for clones that have expanded.

.,TRBV2,TRBJ2-4,TRBD2,CASSNLAGATQGAKNIQYF,TGTGCCAGCAGTAACTTAGCGGGAGCCACCCAGGGGGCCAAAAACATTCAGTACTTC
.,TRBV2,TRBJ2-7,.,CASMGDRYEQYF,TGTGCCAGCATGGGCGATAGGTACGAGCAGTACTTC
.,TRBV5-1,TRBJ2-7,TRBD2,CASSSTSGWSYEQYF,TGCGCCAGCAGCTCGACTAGCGGGTGGTCCTACGAGCAGTACTTC
once,TRBV5-1,TRBJ2-1,TRBD2,CASSLGVAGDNEQFF,TGCGCCAGCAGCTTGGGAGTAGCGGGGGACAATGAGCAGTTCTTC
.,TRBV5-1,TRBJ2-7,.,CASSLESGGGYEQYF,TGCGCCAGCAGCTTGGAAAGCGGAGGGGGCTACGAGCAGTACTTC
.,TRBV5-1,TRBJ1-3,.,CASSLGPSGTDKTIYF,TGCGCCAGCAGCTTGGGACCATCCGGGACGGATAAGACCATATATTTT
medium-sized,TRBV5-1,TRBJ1-4,TRBD1,CASSLEHGGQGTEKLFF,TGCGCCAGCAGCTTGGAACACGGAGGACAGGGGACTGAAAAACTGTTTTTT
.,TRBV5-1,TRBJ2-1,.,CASSFTGANEQFF,TGCGCCAGCAGCTTCACGGGAGCTAATGAGCAGTTCTTC
.,TRBV28,TRBJ1-2,.,CASRPGTLSHYGYTF,TGTGCCAGCAGACCCGGGACCCTCTCCCACTATGGCTACACCTTC
.,TRBV19,TRBJ1-1,TRBD1,CASRDWGQRNTEAFF,TGTGCCAGTAGGGACTGGGGACAGCGGAACACTGAAGCTTTCTTT
.,TRBV27,TRBJ2-1,.,CASSKNRAGEFF,TGTGCCAGCTCGAAAAACCGGGCCGGGGAGTTCTTC
.,TRBV15,TRBJ2-1,.,CATSSGQLWGNEQFF,TGTGCCACCAGCAGCGGACAGCTGTGGGGCAATGAGCAGTTCTTC
.,TRBV15,TRBJ2-3,.,CATSRTKALRGSDTQYF,TGTGCCACCAGCAGAACTAAAGCCCTAAGGGGTTCAGATACGCAGTATTTT
.,TRBV19,TRBJ2-2,TRBD2,CASSNIAGVSNTGELFF,TGTGCCAGTAGTAACATAGCGGGAGTATCGAACACCGGGGAGCTGTTTTTT
.,TRBV7-7,TRBJ2-1,.,CASSLDGRALYNEQFF,TGTGCTAGCAGCTTAGACGGGCGGGCCCTATACAATGAGCAGTTCTTC
.,TRBV18,TRBJ2-1,TRBD1,CASSPDRADNEQFF,TGTGCCAGCTCACCGGACAGGGCCGACAATGAGCAGTTCTTC
few,TRBV11-2,TRBJ1-1,.,CASSFGLNTEAFF,TGTGCCAGCAGCTTTGGTTTAAACACTGAAGCTTTCTTT
.,TRBV7-9,TRBJ1-2,.,CASSSDSSLLGYTF,TGTGCCAGCAGCTCGGACAGTTCGCTGCTTGGCTACACCTTC
.,TRBV5-4,TRBJ2-1,TRBD2,CASSLRAGARSYNEQFF,TGTGCCAGCAGCTTGAGGGCGGGAGCGAGGTCCTACAATGAGCAGTTCTTC
.,TRBV5-1,TRBJ1-1,TRBD1,CASSLQGGTEAFF,TGCGCCAGCAGCTTGCAGGGGGGAACTGAAGCTTTCTTT
.,TRBV5-1,TRBJ1-2,.,CASSPTGPEIKGYTF,TGCGCCAGCAGCCCAACGGGACCAGAAATTAAGGGCTACACCTTC
.,TRBV2,TRBJ2-7,TRBD2,CASSIRGLAGPYEQYF,TGTGCCAGCAGTATCCGGGGACTAGCGGGACCGTACGAGCAGTACTTC
.,TRBV11-2,TRBJ2-5,.,CASSLLGDGKETQYF,TGTGCCAGCAGCTTATTGGGAGATGGGAAAGAGACCCAGTACTTC
.,TRBV5-1,TRBJ1-2,.,CASSLDGNGYTF,TGCGCCAGCAGCTTGGACGGGAATGGCTACACCTTC
once,TRBV6-5,TRBJ1-3,.,CASSYSRPSSGNTIYF,TGTGCCAGCAGTTACTCGAGGCCGAGCTCTGGAAACACCATATATTTT
.,TRBV11-2,TRBJ1-2,TRBD1,CASNLNRGQNYGYTF,TGTGCCAGCAACCTAAATAGGGGACAGAACTATGGCTACACCTTC
.,TRBV2,TRBJ2-2,TRBD2,CASKTSGESGELFF,TGTGCCAGCAAGACTAGCGGGGAGTCCGGGGAGCTGTTTTTT
.,TRBV11-3,TRBJ1-1,.,CASSLSVNTEAFF,TGTGCCAGCAGCTTATCAGTGAACACTGAAGCTTTCTTT
.,TRBV19,TRBJ1-2,.,CASMSPYGSSSHSYGYTF,TGTGCCAGTATGTCCCCGTACGGCAGCTCGTCGCATTCCTATGGCTACACCTTC
once,TRBV19,TRBJ1-2,.,CACSQEGGYGYTF,TGTGCCTGCTCTCAGGAAGGCGGCTATGGCTACACCTTC
.,TRBV7-9,TRBJ2-7,.,CASSLAPPGSYEQYF,TGTGCCAGCAGCTTAGCGCCCCCAGGGTCCTACGAGCAGTACTTC
.,TRBV6-2/TRBV6-3,TRBJ2-1,.,CASSFRIKRASYYNEQFF,TGTGCCAGCAGTTTTCGAATTAAGCGGGCCTCGTATTACAATGAGCAGTTCTTC
.,TRBV20-1,TRBJ2-1,.,CSARENSEQFF,TGCAGTGCTAGGGAAAACAGTGAGCAGTTCTTC
.,TRBV25-1,TRBJ2-5,TRBD2,CASDGTGGGETQYF,TGTGCCAGCGACGGGACGGGAGGAGGGGAGACCCAGTACTTC
.,TRBV28,TRBJ1-2,.,CASSLRSNYGYTF,TGTGCCAGCAGTCTTCGATCGAACTATGGCTACACCTTC
.,TRBV4-1,TRBJ1-4,.,CASRYGVATNEKLFF,TGCGCCAGCAGATATGGGGTTGCAACTAATGAAAAACTGTTTTTT
once,TRBV7-8,TRBJ2-5,.,CASSFLLETQYF,TGTGCCAGCAGCTTTCTCCTGGAGACCCAGTACTTC
once,TRBV5-1,TRBJ2-1,TRBD2,CASSLWTSGTGSSYNEQFF,TGCGCCAGCAGCTTGTGGACTAGCGGGACCGGGAGCTCCTACAATGAGCAGTTCTTC
.,TRBV5-6,TRBJ2-3,TRBD1,CASSLVNRGSVDTQYF,TGTGCCAGCAGCTTGGTTAACAGGGGTTCCGTAGATACGCAGTATTTT
.,TRBV3-1/TRBV3-2,TRBJ2-5,TRBD2,CASSHASGTETQYF,TGTGCCAGCAGCCATGCTAGCGGGACTGAGACCCAGTACTTC
.,TRBV5-5,TRBJ1-2,.,CASSLTDYGYTF,TGTGCCAGCAGCTTGACGGATTATGGCTACACCTTC
.,TRBV7-9,TRBJ1-6,.,CASSSGPNSPLHF,TGTGCCAGCAGCTCAGGACCGAATTCACCCCTCCACTTT
.,TRBV7-2,TRBJ1-4,.,CASSSRTGGSEKLFF,TGTGCCAGCAGCTCCCGGACGGGGGGAAGTGAAAAACTGTTTTTT
once,TRBV19,TRBJ2-2,.,CASRLRGINAGELFF,TGTGCCAGTAGACTTCGGGGGATTAACGCCGGGGAGCTGTTTTTT
.,TRBV4-3,TRBJ2-3,.,CASSRGLRDTQYF,TGCGCCAGCAGCCGTGGACTAAGGGATACGCAGTATTTT
.,TRBV27,TRBJ2-1,TRBD2,CATWGRAGNEQFF,TGTGCCACCTGGGGGAGGGCCGGAAATGAGCAGTTCTTC
.,TRBV28,TRBJ2-5,TRBD2,CASSLFAGVQETQYF,TGTGCCAGCAGTTTATTTGCGGGGGTTCAAGAGACCCAGTACTTC
.,TRBV5-4,TRBJ2-2,TRBD2,CASSSSGLNTGELFF,TGTGCCAGCAGCTCCTCGGGACTAAACACCGGGGAGCTGTTTTTT
.,TRBV19,TRBJ2-1,TRBD2,CASSMREGRDEQFF,TGTGCCAGTAGTATGCGGGAGGGAAGAGATGAGCAGTTCTTC
.,TRBV7-3,TRBJ2-7,TRBD2,CASSLTGEGTYEQYF,TGTGCCAGCAGCTTAACGGGGGAGGGAACCTACGAGCAGTACTTC
.,TRBV7-2,TRBJ2-3,.,CASSPPSPTQYF,TGTGCCAGCAGCCCACCTTCCCCAACGCAGTATTTT
.,TRBV5-4,TRBJ2-1,.,CASSLGSRGPNEQFF,TGTGCCAGCAGCTTGGGGAGCAGAGGGCCCAATGAGCAGTTCTTC
.,TRBV30,TRBJ1-1,TRBD1,CAWSAHRGFEAFF,TGTGCCTGGAGTGCCCACAGGGGCTTTGAAGCTTTCTTT
once,TRBV6-2/TRBV6-3,TRBJ1-2,.,CASSLGWSYGYTF,TGTGCCAGCAGCCTAGGTTGGTCTTATGGCTACACCTTC